These 9 T cell receptor beta chains share one sample of origin, sequenced in a study of blood T cell repertoires in COVID-19. TCRdb's table, derived via immunoSEQ multiplex PCR, lists solely in-frame clones and lacks some. The sample lists around 150,000 clones; 70% to 90% were seen once. The sample comprised peripheral blood. Receptor source: a woman between 45 and 65 years old with acute or convalescent COVID-19.

The V call is TRBV20-1, the J call TRBJ1-1; possible D gene TRBD1, 6 bases. Germline-derived CDR1 and CDR2 are DFQATT and SNEGSKA (reference sequence). The CDR3 has 11 residues. With 3 bases removed from V and 8 bases from J, the gap between germline ends came to 10 bases. This CDR3 reads CSASPDREAFF. The CDR3 region has the DNA TGCAGTGCTAGTCCAGACAGGGAAGCTTTCTTT.

The chain links TRBV6-5 to TRBJ1-5; D is undetermined. This CDR3 region has 12 residues. V dropped 2 bases and J dropped 6 bases, with 5 bases sitting between them. Germline V gene lookup returns CDR1 MNHEY and CDR2 SVGAGI. The CDR3 here is CASSYVGQPQHF. Written as DNA, the CDR3 is TGTGCCAGCAGTTACGTCGGTCAGCCCCAGCATTTT.

The chain carries TRBV19 and TRBJ2-1, with 7 bases that match TRBD1. Trimming at V came to 4 bases and at J to 2 bases, leaving 5 bases not matched to a gene. CDR1 and CDR2 (germline): LNHDA, SQIVND (reference sequence). This CDR3 comprises 15 residues. CDR3 DNA: TGTGCCAGTAGTAAAGACAGGGCCCCCTACAATGAGCAGTTCTTC. Translated: CASSKDRAPYNEQFF. Using reference TRBV19 and TRBJ2-1 for the parts outside the CDR3, the full variable domain is DGGITQSPKYLFRKEGQNVTLSCEQNLNHDAMYWYRQDPGQGLRLIYYSQIVNDFQKGDIAEGYSVSREKKESFPLTVTSAQKNPTAFYLCASSKDRAPYNEQFFGPGTRLTVL.

The chain joins TRBV6-5 to TRBJ1-2; no definite D call. Germline lookup yields CDR1 MNHEY and CDR2 SVGAGI. The ends were cut back, 0 bases at V and 0 bases at J, with 5 bases in the middle. This CDR3 contains 14 residues. Written as DNA, the CDR3 is TGTGCCAGCAGTTACTCGAGGGCTAACTATGGCTACACCTTC. Translated, it gives CASSYSRANYGYTF.

This clone was picked up one time. The V and J genes are TRBV7-9 and TRBJ2-7; 7 positions agree with TRBD1. The CDR3 covers 14 residues. CDR1 SEHNR and CDR2 FQNEAQ come from the germline V gene (reference sequence). V was clipped by 5 bases and J by 11 bases; unmatched bases: 15. This CDR3 reads CASSRPGTETKKYF. The DNA of the CDR3 is TGTGCCAGCAGCCGACCCGGGACAGAAACCAAAAAGTACTTC.

The chain recombines TRBV6-5 with TRBJ1-1; 8 nucleotides agree with TRBD1. The CDR3 contains 14 residues. Trimming cost V 6 bases and J 1 base; bases outside gene matches: 4. Germline CDR1 is MNHEY and CDR2 is SVGAGI. CDR3 loop: CASSLGQGNTEAFF. The CDR3 nucleotides are TGTGCCAGCAGCCTAGGACAGGGGAACACTGAAGCTTTCTTT.

The chain links TRBV12-3 or TRBV12-4 to TRBJ1-2, with D perhaps TRBD1 (5 bases). The CDR3 totals 11 residues. V was cut by 7 bases and J by 5 bases, with 8 bases left in between. The CDR3 DNA is TGTGCCAGCATGGGGCAATATGGCTACACCTTC. It translates to CASMGQYGYTF.

The chain combines TRBV2 with TRBJ2-5; D possibly corresponds to TRBD1 (6 bases). The germline gives CDR1 SNHLY, CDR2 FYNNEI. The CDR3 runs 13 residues. V was cut by 5 bases and J by 3 bases, with 10 bases left in between. In nucleotides, the CDR3 is TGTGCCAGCAGTCCGGGACAAAAAGAGACCCAGTACTTC. It encodes CASSPGQKETQYF.

The rearrangement uses TRBV9 and TRBJ1-6; D gene ambiguous. Germline V gene sequence: CDR1 SGDLS, CDR2 YYNGEE. V was clipped by 3 bases and J by 7 bases, with 8 bases between them. CDR3 length: 13 amino acids. The CDR3 spells CASSEQWNSPLHF. The DNA of the CDR3 is TGTGCCAGCAGCGAACAATGGAATTCACCCCTCCACTTT.